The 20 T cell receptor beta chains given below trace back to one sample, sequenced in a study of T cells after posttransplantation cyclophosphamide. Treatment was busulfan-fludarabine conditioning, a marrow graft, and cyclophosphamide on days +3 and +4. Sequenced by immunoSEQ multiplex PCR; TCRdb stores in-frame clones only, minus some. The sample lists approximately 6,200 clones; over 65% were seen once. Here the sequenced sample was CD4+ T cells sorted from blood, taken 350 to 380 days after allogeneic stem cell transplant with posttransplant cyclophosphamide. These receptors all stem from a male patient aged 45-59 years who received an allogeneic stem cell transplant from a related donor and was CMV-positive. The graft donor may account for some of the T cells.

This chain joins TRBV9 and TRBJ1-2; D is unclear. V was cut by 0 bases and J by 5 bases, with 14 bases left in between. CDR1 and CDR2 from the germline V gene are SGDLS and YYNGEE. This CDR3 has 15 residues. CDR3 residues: CASSVGLGGDYGYTF. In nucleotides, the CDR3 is TGTGCCAGCAGCGTAGGTTTAGGCGGAGATTATGGCTACACCTTC.

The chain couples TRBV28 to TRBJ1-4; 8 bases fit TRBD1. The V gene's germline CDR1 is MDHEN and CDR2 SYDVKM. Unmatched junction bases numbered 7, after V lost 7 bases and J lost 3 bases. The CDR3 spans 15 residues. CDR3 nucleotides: TGTGCCAGCATGGACAGGGAAGGGGCTAATGAAAAACTGTTTTTT. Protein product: CASMDREGANEKLFF. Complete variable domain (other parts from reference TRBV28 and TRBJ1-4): DVKVTQSSRYLVKRTGEKVFLECVQDMDHENMFWYRQDPGLGLRLIYFSYDVKMKEKGDIPEGYSVSREKKERFSLILESASTNQTSMYLCASMDREGANEKLFFGSGTQLSVL.

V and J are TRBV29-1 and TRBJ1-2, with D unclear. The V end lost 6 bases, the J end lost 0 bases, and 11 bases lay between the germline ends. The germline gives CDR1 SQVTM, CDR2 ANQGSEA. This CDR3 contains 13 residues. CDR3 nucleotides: TGCAGCGTCCCAGTGAAAGCTAACTATGGCTACACCTTC. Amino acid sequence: CSVPVKANYGYTF.

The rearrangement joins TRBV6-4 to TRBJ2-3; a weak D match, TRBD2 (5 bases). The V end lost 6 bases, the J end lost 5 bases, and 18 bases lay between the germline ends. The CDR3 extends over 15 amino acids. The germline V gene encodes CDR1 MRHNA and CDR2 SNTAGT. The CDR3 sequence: CASSVGLASRDTQYF. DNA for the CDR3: TGTGCCAGCAGCGTAGGGCTAGCCAGTCGAGATACGCAGTATTTT.

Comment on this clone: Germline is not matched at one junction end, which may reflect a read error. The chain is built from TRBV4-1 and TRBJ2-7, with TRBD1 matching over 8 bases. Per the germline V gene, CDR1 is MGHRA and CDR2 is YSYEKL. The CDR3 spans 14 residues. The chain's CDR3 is CASSQGFRDRTLIF. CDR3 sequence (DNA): TGCGCCAGCAGCCAAGGGTTTAGGGACAGGACTTTAATCTTC.

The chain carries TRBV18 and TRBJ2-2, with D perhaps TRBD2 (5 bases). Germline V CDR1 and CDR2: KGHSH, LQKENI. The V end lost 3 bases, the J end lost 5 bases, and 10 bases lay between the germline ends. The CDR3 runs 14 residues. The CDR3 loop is CASSPDRGTGELFF. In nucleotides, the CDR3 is TGTGCCAGCTCACCTGATCGGGGAACCGGGGAGCTGTTTTTT.

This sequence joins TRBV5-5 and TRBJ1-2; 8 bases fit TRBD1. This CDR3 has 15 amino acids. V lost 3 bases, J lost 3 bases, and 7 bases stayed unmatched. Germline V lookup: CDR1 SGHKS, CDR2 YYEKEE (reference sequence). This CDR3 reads CASSSGQGPYYGYTF. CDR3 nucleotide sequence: TGTGCCAGCAGCTCCGGACAGGGCCCCTACTATGGCTACACCTTC.

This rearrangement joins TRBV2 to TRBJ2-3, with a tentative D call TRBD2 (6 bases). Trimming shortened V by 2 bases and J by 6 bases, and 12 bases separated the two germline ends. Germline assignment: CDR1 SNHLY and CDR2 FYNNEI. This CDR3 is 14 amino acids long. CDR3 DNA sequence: TGTGCCAGCAGTGAATGGGGGGACGGCGATACGCAGTATTTT. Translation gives CASSEWGDGDTQYF.

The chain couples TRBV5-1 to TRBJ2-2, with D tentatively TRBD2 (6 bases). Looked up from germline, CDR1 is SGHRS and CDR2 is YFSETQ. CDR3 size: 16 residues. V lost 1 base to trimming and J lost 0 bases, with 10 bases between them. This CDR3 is CASSLIAGTNTGELFF. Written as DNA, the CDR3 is TGCGCCAGCAGCTTGATTGCGGGGACGAACACCGGGGAGCTGTTTTTT.

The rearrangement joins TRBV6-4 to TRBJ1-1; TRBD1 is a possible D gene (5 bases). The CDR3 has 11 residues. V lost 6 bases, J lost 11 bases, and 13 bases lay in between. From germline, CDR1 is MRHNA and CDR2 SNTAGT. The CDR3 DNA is TGTGCCAGCAGCCTGGGAGGGGTGGCTTTCTTT. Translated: CASSLGGVAFF.

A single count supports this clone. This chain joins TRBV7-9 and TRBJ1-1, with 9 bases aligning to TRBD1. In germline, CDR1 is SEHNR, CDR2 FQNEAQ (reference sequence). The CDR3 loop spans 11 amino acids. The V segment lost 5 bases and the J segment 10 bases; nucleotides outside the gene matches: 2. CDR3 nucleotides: TGTGCCAGCAGCCCGGGACAGGGAGCTTTCTTT. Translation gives CASSPGQGAFF.

CDR3 nucleotides: TGTGCCAGCAGCAGGTCAGGGTATGAATTTAATTCACCCCTCCACTTT. Its translation: CASSRSGYEFNSPLHF. The chain couples TRBV21-1 to TRBJ1-6; whether TRBD1, the table's D call, matches the DNA was not checked. TRBV21-1 is described as a pseudogene. CDR3 length equals 16 residues.

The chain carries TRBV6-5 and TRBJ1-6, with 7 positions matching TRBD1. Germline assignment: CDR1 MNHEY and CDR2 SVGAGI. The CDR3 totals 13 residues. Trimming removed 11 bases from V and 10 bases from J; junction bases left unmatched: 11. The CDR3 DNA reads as TGTGCCTCGAGGGGGCAGGGGTGGTCACCCCTCCACTTT. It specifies CASRGQGWSPLHF.

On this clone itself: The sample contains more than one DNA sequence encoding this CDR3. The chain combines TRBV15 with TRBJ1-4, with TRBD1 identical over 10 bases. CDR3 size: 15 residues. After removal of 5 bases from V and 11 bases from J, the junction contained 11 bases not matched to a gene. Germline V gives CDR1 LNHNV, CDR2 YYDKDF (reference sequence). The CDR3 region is CATSAPVGTGEKLFF. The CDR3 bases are TGTGCCACCAGCGCCCCTGTGGGGACAGGGGAGAAACTGTTTTTT.

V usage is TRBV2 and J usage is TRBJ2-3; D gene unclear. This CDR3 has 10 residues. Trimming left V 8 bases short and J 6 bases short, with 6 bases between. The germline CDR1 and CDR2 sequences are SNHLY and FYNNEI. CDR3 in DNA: TGTGCCAGCTCTAGGGATACGCAGTATTTT. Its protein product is CASSRDTQYF. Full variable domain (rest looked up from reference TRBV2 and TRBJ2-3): EPEVTQTPSHQVTQMGQEVILRCVPISNHLYFYWYRQILGQKVEFLVSFYNNEISEKSEIFDDQFSVERPDGSNFTLKIRSTKLEDSAMYFCASSRDTQYFGPGTRLTVL.

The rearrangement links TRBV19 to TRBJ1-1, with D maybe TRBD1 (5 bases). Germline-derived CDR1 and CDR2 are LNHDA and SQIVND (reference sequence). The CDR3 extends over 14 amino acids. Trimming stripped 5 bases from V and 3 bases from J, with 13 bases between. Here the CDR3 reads CASSVYLRDTEAFF. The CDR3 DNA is TGTGCCAGTAGTGTTTACCTCAGGGACACTGAAGCTTTCTTT.

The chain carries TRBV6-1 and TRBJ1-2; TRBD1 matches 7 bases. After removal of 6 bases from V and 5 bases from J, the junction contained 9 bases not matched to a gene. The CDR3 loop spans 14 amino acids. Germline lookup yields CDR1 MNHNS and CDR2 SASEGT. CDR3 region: CASSENRGRYGYTF. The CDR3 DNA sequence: TGTGCCAGCAGCGAAAACAGGGGTCGGTATGGCTACACCTTC.

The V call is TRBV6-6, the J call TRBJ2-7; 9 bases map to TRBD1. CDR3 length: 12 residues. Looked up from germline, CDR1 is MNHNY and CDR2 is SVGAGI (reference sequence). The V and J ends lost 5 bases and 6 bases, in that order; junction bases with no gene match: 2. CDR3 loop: CASSRQGGEQYF. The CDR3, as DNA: TGTGCCAGCAGTCGACAGGGGGGCGAGCAGTACTTC.

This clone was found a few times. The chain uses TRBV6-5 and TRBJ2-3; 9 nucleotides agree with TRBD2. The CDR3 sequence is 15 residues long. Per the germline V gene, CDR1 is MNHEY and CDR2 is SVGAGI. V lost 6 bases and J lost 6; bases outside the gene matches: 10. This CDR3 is CASRARGLARDTQYF. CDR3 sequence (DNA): TGTGCCAGCAGGGCAAGGGGACTAGCAAGGGATACGCAGTATTTT.

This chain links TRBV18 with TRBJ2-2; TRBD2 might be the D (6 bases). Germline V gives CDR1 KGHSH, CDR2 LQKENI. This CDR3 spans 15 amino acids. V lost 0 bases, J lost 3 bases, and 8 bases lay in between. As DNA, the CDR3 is TGTGCCAGCTCACCACCGGGGGGTGACACCGGGGAGCTGTTTTTT. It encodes CASSPPGGDTGELFF.